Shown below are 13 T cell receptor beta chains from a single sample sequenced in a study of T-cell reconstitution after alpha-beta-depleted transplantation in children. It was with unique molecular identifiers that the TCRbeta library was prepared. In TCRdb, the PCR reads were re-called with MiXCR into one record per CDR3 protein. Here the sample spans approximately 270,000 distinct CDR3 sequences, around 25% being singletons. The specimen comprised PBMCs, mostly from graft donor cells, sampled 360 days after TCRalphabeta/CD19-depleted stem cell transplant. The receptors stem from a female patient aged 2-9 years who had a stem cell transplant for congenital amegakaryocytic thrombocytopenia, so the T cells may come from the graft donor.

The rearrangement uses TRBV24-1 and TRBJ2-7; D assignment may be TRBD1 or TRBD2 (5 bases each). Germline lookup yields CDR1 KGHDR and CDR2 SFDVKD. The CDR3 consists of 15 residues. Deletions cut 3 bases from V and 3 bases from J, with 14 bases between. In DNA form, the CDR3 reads TGTGCCACCAGTGATAACCGGGACGGAAACTACGAGCAGTACTTC. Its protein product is CATSDNRDGNYEQYF.

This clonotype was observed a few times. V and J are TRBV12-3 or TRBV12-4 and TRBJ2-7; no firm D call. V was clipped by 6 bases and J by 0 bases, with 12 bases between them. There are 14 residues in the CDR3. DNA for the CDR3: TGTGCCAGCAGCAGGTCGACGAACTCCTACGAGCAGTACTTC. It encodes CASSRSTNSYEQYF.

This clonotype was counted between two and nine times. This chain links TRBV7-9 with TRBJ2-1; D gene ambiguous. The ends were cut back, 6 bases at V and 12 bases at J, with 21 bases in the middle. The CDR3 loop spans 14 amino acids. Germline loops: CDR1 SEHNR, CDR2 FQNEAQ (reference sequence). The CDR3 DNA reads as TGTGCCAGCAGTTCCGGGTCTACGATCCCTCGGCAGTTCTTC. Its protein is CASSSGSTIPRQFF.

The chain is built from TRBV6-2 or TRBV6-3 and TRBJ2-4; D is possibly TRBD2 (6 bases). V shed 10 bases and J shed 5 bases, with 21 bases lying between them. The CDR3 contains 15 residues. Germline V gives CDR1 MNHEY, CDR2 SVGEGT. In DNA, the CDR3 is TGTGCCACCATCCAAGGCGGGAATCGAGAAAACATTCAGTACTTC. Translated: CATIQGGNRENIQYF.

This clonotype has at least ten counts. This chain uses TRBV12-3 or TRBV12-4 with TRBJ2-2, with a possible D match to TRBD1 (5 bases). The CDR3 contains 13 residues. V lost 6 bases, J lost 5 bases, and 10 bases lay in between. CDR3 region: CASSKGYTGELFF. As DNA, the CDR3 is TGTGCCAGCAGCAAGGGGTATACCGGGGAGCTGTTTTTT.

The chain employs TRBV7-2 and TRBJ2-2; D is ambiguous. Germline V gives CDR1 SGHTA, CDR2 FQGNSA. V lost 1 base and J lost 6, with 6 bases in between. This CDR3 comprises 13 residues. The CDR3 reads CASSLVAAGELFF. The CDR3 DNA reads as TGTGCCAGCAGCTTAGTAGCCGCCGGGGAGCTGTTTTTT.

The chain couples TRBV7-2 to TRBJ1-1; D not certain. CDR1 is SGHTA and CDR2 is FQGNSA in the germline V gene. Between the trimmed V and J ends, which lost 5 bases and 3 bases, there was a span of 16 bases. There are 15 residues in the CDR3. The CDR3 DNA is TGTGCCAGCAGCCCTGCAACCGGAGTCCACACTGAAGCTTTCTTT. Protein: CASSPATGVHTEAFF.

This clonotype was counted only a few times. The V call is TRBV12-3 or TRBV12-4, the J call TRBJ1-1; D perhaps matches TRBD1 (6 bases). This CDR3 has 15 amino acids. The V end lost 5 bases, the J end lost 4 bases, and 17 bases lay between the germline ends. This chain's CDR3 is CASSTRGGKTTEAFF. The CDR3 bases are TGTGCCAGCAGTACCCGGGGGGGCAAGACCACTGAAGCTTTCTTT.

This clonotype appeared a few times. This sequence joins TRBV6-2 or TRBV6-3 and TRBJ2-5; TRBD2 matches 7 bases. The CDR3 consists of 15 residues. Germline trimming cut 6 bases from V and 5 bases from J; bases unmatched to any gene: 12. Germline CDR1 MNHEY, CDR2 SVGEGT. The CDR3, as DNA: TGTGCCAGCAGCGCCGGGACTACTGTGTGGGAGACCCAGTACTTC. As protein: CASSAGTTVWETQYF.

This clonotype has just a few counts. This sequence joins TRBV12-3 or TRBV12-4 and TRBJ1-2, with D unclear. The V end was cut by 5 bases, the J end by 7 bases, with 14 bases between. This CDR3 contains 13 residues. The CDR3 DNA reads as TGTGCCAGCAGTCTCTCTGGCCCGGGTGGCTACACCTTC. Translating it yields CASSLSGPGGYTF.

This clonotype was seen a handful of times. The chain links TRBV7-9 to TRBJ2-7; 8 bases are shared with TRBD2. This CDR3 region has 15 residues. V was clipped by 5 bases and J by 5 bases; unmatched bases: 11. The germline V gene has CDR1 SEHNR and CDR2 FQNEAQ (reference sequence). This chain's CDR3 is CASSEERGRGDEQYF. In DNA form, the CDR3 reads TGTGCCAGCAGCGAAGAGCGGGGGCGCGGAGACGAGCAGTACTTC.

CDR3 DNA sequence: TGCAGTGCTTTCGAACAGGGGGTCTACAATGAGCAGTTCTTC. Translation gives CSAFEQGVYNEQFF. The V and J genes are TRBV20-1 and TRBJ2-1; TRBD1 aligns across 8 bases. V dropped 5 bases and J dropped 3; count of bases not matched to a gene: 6. The CDR3 consists of 14 residues. Germline V gives CDR1 DFQATT, CDR2 SNEGSKA (reference sequence).

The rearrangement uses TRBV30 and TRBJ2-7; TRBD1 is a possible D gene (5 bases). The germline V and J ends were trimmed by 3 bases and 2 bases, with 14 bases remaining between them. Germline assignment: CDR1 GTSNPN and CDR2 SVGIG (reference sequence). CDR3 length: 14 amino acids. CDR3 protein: CAWSATAYAYEQYF. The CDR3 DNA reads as TGTGCCTGGAGCGCGACAGCTTACGCCTACGAGCAGTACTTC.